This T cell receptor beta chain was observed in a study of cytomegalovirus exposure and HLA in healthy donors. Study-level points and caveats: Presence/absence analyses assumed roughly uniform sequencing depth across donors, which may not hold.

V was cut by 4 bases and J by 6 bases, with 7 bases left in between. Germline V gene sequence: CDR1 LNHDA, CDR2 SQIVND (reference sequence). The CDR3 is made up of 12 amino acids. Amplification used 60 Vbeta primers and 13 Jbeta primers. Profiling relied on immunoSEQ multiplex PCR, and the TCRdb table lists in-frame clones only, not all of them. Of approximately 150,000 clones listed, roughly four fifths are singletons. This clone showed up just once. Its antigen is still unknown. The V call is TRBV19, the J call TRBJ1-5, with D hard to call. Specimen: PBMCs. The clonotype was recovered from a woman between 55 and 75 years old in good health and CMV-seropositive. The CDR3 spells CASSTILQPQHF. The DNA for the CDR3 is TGTGCCAGTAGTACAATACTTCAGCCCCAGCATTTT.